This entry concerns a single T cell receptor beta chain. Its antigen is undetermined. Clones were sequenced by immunoSEQ multiplex PCR, and TCRdb holds only the in-frame ones, with some missing. The sample lists 55,000 to 80,000 clones; 95% to 98% were seen once. CD4+CD25+CD127- Tregs, CD4+CD25- non-Tregs, CD4 and CD8 cells were sorted. Regulatory T cells were sorted from thawed PBMCs rested overnight at 37°C with 200 to 250 IU/ml IL-2. The data stem from a study of Tregs in tolerant kidney transplant recipients. Study observations and caveats: In tolerant patients, donor-specific Tregs outgrew total Tregs, suggesting antigen-driven expansion.

The germline V and J ends were trimmed by 3 bases and 2 bases, with 10 bases remaining between them. CDR1 is LNHDA and CDR2 is SQIVND in the germline V gene (reference sequence). CDR3 length: 14 amino acids. The starting material was Tregs from blood, obtained before the transplant. V is TRBV19 and J is TRBJ1-2; D is unresolved. The TCR originated in a human donor who received a combined kidney and bone marrow transplant. CDR3 DNA: TGTGCCAGTAGTATCGGTAAAGTAAACTATGGCTACACCTTC. Amino acids: CASSIGKVNYGYTF.